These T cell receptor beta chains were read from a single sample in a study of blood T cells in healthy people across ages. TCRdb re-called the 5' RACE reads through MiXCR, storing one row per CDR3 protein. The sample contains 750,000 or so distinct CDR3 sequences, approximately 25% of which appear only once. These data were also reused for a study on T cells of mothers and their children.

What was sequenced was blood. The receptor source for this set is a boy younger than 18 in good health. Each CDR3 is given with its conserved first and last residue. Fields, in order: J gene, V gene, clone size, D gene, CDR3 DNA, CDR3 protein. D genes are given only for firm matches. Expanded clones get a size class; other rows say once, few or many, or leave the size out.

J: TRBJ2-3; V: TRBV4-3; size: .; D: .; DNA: TGCGCCAGCAGCCCTGATAACGGTGGATCGGATACGCAGTATTTT; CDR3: CASSPDNGGSDTQYF
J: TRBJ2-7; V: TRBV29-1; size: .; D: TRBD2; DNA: TGCAGCGTCTCCTGGGGGCGGGAGGGCCGGACCTACGAGCAGTACTTC; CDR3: CSVSWGREGRTYEQYF
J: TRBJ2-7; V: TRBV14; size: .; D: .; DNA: TGTGCCAGCAGCCAAGTGGGGGGCTCCCACGAGCAGTACTTC; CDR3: CASSQVGGSHEQYF
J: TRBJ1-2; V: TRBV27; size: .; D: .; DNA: TGTGCCAGCAGTACGAGCGAGTTCGGCCCTGGCTACACCTTC; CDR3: CASSTSEFGPGYTF
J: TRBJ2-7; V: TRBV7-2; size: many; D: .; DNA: TGTGCCAGAAACCCAGGGGCGGGCTACGAGCAGTACTTC; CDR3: CARNPGAGYEQYF
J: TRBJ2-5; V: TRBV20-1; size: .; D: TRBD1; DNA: TGCAGTGCTAGACGGGGACAGGAACATTCGTTAACCCAGTACTTC; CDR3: CSARRGQEHSLTQYF
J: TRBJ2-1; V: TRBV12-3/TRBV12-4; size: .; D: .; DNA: TGTGCCAGCAGACTCAATCGGGAGCAGTTCTTC; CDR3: CASRLNREQFF
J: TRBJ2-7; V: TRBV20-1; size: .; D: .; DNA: TGCAGTGCTAGAGATCTGGCACAAGACTACGAGCAGTACTTC; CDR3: CSARDLAQDYEQYF
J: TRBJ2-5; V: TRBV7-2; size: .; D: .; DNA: TGTGCCAGCAGCTTAGCTTTTACGCCGGGGCGGGAGACCCAGTACTTC; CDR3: CASSLAFTPGRETQYF
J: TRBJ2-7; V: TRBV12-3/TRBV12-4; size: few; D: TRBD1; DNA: TGTGCCAGCAGTTTCTGGGGACAGGGGGCAGGTGAGCAGTACTTC; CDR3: CASSFWGQGAGEQYF
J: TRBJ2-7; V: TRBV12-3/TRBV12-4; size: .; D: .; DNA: TGTGCCAGCAGTTCCGTTGGGACCCAAACGTTCTACGAGCAGTACTTC; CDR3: CASSSVGTQTFYEQYF
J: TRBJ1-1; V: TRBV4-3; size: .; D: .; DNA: TGCGCCAGCAGCCGGAGATTGGACACTGAAGCTTTCTTT; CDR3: CASSRRLDTEAFF
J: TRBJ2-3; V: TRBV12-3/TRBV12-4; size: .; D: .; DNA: TGTGCCAGCTTGGTTGAAAATACGCAGTATTTT; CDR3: CASLVENTQYF
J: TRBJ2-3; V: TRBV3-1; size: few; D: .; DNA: TGTGCCAGCAGCCAAGAGGTAGCGGATAGCACAGATACGCAGTATTTT; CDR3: CASSQEVADSTDTQYF
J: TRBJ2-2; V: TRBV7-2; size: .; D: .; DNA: TGTGCCAGCAGCACTACTCCGGGGACGGACGGGGAGCTGTTTTTT; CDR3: CASSTTPGTDGELFF
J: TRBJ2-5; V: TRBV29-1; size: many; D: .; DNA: TGCAGCGTACGAGGCAGGGGCCAAGAGACCCAGTACTTC; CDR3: CSVRGRGQETQYF
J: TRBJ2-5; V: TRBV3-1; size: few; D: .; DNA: TGTGCCAGCAGCCAAGCGAGGACCCAGTACTTC; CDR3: CASSQARTQYF
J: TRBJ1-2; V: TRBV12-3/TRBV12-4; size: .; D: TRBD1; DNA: TGTGCCAGCAGCTTCGGACAGGGGAGGAATGGCTACACCTTC; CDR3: CASSFGQGRNGYTF
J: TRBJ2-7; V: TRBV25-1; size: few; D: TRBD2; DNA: TGTGCCAGCAGTGGTCGTAGCGGGATGTTCTCCTACGAGCAGTACTTC; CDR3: CASSGRSGMFSYEQYF
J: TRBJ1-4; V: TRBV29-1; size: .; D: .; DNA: TGCAGCGTCCAAACTAATGAAAAACTGTTTTTT; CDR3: CSVQTNEKLFF
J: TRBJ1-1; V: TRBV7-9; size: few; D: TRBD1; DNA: TGTGCCAGCAGGGAGACAGGGCCCATGAACACTGAAGCTTTCTTT; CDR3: CASRETGPMNTEAFF
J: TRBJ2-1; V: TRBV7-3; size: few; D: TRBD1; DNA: TGTGCCAGCAGCTTGACAGGGTTCTCCTACAATGAGCAGTTCTTC; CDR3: CASSLTGFSYNEQFF
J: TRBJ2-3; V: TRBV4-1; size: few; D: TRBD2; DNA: TGCGCCAGCAGCCTTATGGAGGGAGGGCCGATCGCAGATACGCAGTATTTT; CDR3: CASSLMEGGPIADTQYF
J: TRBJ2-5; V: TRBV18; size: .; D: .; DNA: TGTGCCAGCTCACCATTGCGGTCGGAGACCCAGTACTTC; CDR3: CASSPLRSETQYF
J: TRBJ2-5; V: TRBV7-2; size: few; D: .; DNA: TGTGCCAGCAGCTTATTTCCGAGTCTAGAGACCCAGTACTTC; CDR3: CASSLFPSLETQYF
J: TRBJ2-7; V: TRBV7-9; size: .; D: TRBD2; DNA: TGTGCCAGCAGCTTGGGACAAGCGGGAGGCACCTACGAGCAGTACTTC; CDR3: CASSLGQAGGTYEQYF
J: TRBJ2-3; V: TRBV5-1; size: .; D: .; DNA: TGCGCCAGCAGGCCAGCGGGCAGCACAGATACGCAGTATTTT; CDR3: CASRPAGSTDTQYF
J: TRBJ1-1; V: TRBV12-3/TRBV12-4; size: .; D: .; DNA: TGTGCCAGCAGTACAGGGTATAGAGCTTTCTTT; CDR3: CASSTGYRAFF
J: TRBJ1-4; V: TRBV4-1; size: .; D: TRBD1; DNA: TGCGCCAGCAGCCCCACGACAGGGGCGGGTGAAAAACTGTTTTTT; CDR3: CASSPTTGAGEKLFF
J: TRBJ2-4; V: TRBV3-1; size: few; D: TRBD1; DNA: TGTGCCAGCAGCCAAGTTAACAGGGGATGGAACATTCAGTACTTC; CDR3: CASSQVNRGWNIQYF
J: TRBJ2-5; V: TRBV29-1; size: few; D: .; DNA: TGCAGCGTCGACGACAGCACAGACCAAGAGACCCAGTACTTC; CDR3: CSVDDSTDQETQYF
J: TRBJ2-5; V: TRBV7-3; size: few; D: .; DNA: TGTGCCAGCAGCTTAGGATTTGAGGAGACCCAGTACTTC; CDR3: CASSLGFEETQYF
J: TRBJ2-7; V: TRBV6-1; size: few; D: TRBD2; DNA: TGTGCCAGCAGTAGACTAGCGGGCTTCTACGAGCAGTACTTC; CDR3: CASSRLAGFYEQYF